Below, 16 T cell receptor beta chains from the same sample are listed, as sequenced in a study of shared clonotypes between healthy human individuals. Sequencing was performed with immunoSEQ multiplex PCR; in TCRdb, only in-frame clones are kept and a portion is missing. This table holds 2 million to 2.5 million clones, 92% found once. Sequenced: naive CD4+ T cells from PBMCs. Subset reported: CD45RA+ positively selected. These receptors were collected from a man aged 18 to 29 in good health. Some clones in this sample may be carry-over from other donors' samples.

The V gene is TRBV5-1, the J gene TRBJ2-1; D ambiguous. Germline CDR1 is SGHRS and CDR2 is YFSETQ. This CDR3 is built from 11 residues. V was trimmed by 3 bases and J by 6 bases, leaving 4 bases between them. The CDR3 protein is CASSWINEQFF. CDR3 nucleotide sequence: TGCGCCAGCAGCTGGATCAATGAGCAGTTCTTC.

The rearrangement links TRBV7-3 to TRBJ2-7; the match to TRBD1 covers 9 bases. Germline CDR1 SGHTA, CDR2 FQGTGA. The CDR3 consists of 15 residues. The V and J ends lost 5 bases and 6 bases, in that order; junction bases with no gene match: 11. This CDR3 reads CASSEYGQGSAEQYF. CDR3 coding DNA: TGTGCCAGCAGCGAATACGGACAGGGGTCCGCCGAGCAGTACTTC.

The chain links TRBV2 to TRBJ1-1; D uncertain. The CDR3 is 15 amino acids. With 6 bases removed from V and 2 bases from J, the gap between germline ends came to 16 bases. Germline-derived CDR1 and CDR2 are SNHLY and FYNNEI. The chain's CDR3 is CASSDQRAVNTEAFF. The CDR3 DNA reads TGTGCCAGCAGCGACCAAAGGGCAGTAAACACTGAAGCTTTCTTT.

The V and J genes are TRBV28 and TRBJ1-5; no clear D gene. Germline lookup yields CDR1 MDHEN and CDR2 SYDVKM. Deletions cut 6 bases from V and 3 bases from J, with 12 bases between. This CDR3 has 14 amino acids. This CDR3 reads CASSSPQYNQPQHF. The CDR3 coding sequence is TGTGCCAGCAGCTCCCCGCAGTACAATCAGCCCCAGCATTTT.

The CDR3 DNA sequence: TGCGCCAGCAGCCGTAGCGGGAGGCCTAGTAATGAGCAGTTCTTC. This gives the protein CASSRSGRPSNEQFF. The rearrangement links TRBV5-1 to TRBJ2-1; 10 bases align to TRBD2. The ends lost 4 bases at V and 7 bases at J; junction bases unmatched: 8. Germline V gives CDR1 SGHRS, CDR2 YFSETQ. The CDR3 consists of 15 residues.

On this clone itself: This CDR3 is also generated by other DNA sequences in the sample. Here the CDR3 reads CAISEVGPGQPQHF. The CDR3 DNA is TGTGCCATCAGTGAGGTGGGGCCGGGTCAGCCCCAGCATTTT. V is TRBV10-3 and J is TRBJ1-5, with D perhaps matching TRBD1 (5 bases). This CDR3 comprises 14 residues. Per germline, CDR1 ENHRY and CDR2 SYGVKD. V was clipped by 2 bases and J by 6 bases, with 11 bases between them.

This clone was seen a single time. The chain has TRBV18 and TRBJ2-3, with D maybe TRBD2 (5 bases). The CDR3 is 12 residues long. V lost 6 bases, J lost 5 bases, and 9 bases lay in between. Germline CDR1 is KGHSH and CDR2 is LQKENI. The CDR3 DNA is TGTGCCAGCTCCCCCGCGGGAGATACGCAGTATTTT. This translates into CASSPAGDTQYF.

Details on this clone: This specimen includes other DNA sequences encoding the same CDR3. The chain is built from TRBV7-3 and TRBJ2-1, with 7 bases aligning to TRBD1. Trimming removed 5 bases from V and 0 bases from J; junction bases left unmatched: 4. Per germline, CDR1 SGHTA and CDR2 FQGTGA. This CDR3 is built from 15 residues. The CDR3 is CASSPPGGSYNEQFF. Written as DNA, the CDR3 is TGTGCCAGCAGCCCCCCAGGGGGCTCCTACAATGAGCAGTTCTTC.

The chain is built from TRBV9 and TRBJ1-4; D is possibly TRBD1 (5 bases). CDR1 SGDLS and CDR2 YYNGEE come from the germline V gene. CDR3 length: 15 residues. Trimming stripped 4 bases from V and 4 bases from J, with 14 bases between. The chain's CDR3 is CASSPRDGDNEKLFF. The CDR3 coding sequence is TGTGCCAGCAGCCCCCGGGACGGGGATAATGAAAAACTGTTTTTT.

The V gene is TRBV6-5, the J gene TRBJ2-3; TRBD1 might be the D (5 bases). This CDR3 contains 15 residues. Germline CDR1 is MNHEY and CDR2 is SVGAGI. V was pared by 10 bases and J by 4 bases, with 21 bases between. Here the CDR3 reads CATNRGTERSDTQYF. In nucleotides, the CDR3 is TGTGCCACAAATAGGGGAACCGAGCGCTCAGATACGCAGTATTTT.

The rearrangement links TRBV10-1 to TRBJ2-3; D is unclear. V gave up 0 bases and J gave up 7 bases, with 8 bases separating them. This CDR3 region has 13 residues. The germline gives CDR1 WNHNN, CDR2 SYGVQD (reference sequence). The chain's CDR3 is CASSESIGNTQYF. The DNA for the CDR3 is TGCGCCAGCAGTGAGTCGATCGGAAATACGCAGTATTTT.

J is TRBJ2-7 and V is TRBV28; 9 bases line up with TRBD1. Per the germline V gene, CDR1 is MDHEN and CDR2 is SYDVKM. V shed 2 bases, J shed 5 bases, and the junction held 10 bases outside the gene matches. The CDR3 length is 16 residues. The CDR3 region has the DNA TGTGCCAGCAGTTTAGTACAGGGGGCTTGGAGCGACGAGCAGTACTTC. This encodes CASSLVQGAWSDEQYF.

The CDR3 sequence is CAIVREATNEKLFF. CDR3 nucleotides: TGTGCCATCGTCCGCGAAGCAACTAATGAAAAACTGTTTTTT. The gene calls are TRBV7-9 and TRBJ1-4; D is uncertain. Per germline, CDR1 SEHNR and CDR2 FQNEAQ (reference sequence). Between the trimmed V and J ends, which lost 10 bases and 0 bases, there was a span of 12 bases. The CDR3 covers 14 residues.

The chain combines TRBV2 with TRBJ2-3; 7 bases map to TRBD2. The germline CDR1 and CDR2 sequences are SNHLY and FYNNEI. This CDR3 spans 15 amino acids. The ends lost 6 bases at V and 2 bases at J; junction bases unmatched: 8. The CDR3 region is CASSIRAGLTDTQYF. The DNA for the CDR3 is TGTGCCAGCAGCATAAGAGCGGGACTCACAGATACGCAGTATTTT.

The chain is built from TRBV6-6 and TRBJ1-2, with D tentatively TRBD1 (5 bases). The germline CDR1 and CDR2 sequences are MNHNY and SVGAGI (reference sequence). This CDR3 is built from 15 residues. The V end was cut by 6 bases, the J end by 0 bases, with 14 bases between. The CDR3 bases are TGTGCCAGCAGCCAGACGCGGGGACCTAACTATGGCTACACCTTC. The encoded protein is CASSQTRGPNYGYTF.

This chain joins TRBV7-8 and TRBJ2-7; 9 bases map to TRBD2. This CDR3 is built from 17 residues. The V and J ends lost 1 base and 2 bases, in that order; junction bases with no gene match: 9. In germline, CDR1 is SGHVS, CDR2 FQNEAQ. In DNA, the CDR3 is TGTGCCAGCAGCTTAGGAGCGGGGCTAGCGGGAACCTACGAGCAGTACTTC. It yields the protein CASSLGAGLAGTYEQYF.